The 10 T cell receptor beta chains reported below all come from one sample, sequenced in a study of cytomegalovirus exposure and HLA in healthy donors. The PCR made use of 60 Vbeta and 13 Jbeta primers. Sequencing used immunoSEQ multiplex PCR; TCRdb keeps in-frame clones, though not all of them. The repertoire has over 150,000 clones, about four fifths of them found once; the top ten carry roughly 7.4%. Sequencing was carried out using PBMCs. Receptors were obtained from a male donor in good health and CMV-seropositive.

The rearrangement joins TRBV11-2 to TRBJ1-4, with 7 bases aligning to TRBD1. CDR1 SGHAT and CDR2 FQNNGV come from the germline V gene. The CDR3 runs 16 residues. V dropped 5 bases and J dropped 0; count of bases not matched to a gene: 6. Written as DNA, the CDR3 is TGTGCCAGCAGCCTTTCCGGGACAGCAACTAATGAAAAACTGTTTTTT. Translated: CASSLSGTATNEKLFF.

The V call is TRBV7-9, the J call TRBJ2-1, with a tentative D call TRBD2 (5 bases). This CDR3 comprises 12 residues. Germline V CDR1 and CDR2: SEHNR, FQNEAQ (reference sequence). Trimming pared 10 bases from V and 8 bases from J, leaving 15 bases between. The CDR3 coding sequence is TGTGCCACCGGACCAGAGGGCTATGAGCAGTTCTTC. Protein: CATGPEGYEQFF.

The gene calls are TRBV19 and TRBJ1-2, with a possible D match to TRBD1 (5 bases). Germline V gene lookup returns CDR1 LNHDA and CDR2 SQIVND (reference sequence). V shed 6 bases and J shed 5 bases, with 19 bases lying between them. The CDR3 has 15 residues. The CDR3 sequence is CASSPTVAGGYGYTF. For the CDR3, the DNA is TGTGCCAGTAGCCCTACAGTAGCCGGGGGTTATGGCTACACCTTC. Complete variable domain (other parts from reference TRBV19 and TRBJ1-2): DGGITQSPKYLFRKEGQNVTLSCEQNLNHDAMYWYRQDPGQGLRLIYYSQIVNDFQKGDIAEGYSVSREKKESFPLTVTSAQKNPTAFYLCASSPTVAGGYGYTFGSGTRLTVV.

The chain couples TRBV27 to TRBJ2-7; 9 nucleotides align to TRBD1. Germline V gene sequence: CDR1 MNHEY, CDR2 SMNVEV (reference sequence). V lost 5 bases to trimming and J lost 4 bases; unmatched junction nucleotides: 9. The CDR3 extends over 15 amino acids. CDR3 residues: CASSPDRDREYEQYF. In DNA, the CDR3 is TGTGCCAGCAGTCCCGACCGGGACAGGGAGTACGAGCAGTACTTC.

The chain combines TRBV11-1 with TRBJ2-5; 10 bases map to TRBD1. Germline-derived CDR1 and CDR2 are SGHAT and FQDESV (reference sequence). V dropped 3 bases and J dropped 4; count of bases not matched to a gene: 8. The CDR3 has 16 residues. In DNA form, the CDR3 reads TGTGCCAGCAGCTTTACCCCGGGACAGGGGATAGAGACCCAGTACTTC. Its protein is CASSFTPGQGIETQYF.

The chain links TRBV7-9 to TRBJ2-7, with D possibly being TRBD2 (5 bases). The CDR3 is 13 residues long. V was pared by 5 bases and J by 0 bases, with 8 bases between. From germline, CDR1 is SEHNR and CDR2 FQNEAQ (reference sequence). The CDR3 nucleotides are TGTGCCAGCAGCCTCCGGGGCTCCTACGAGCAGTACTTC. It encodes CASSLRGSYEQYF.

The chain couples TRBV6-1 to TRBJ2-5; D gene unclear. In germline, CDR1 is MNHNS, CDR2 SASEGT. Trimming cost V 1 base and J 5 bases, with 11 bases left between them. The CDR3 totals 14 residues. CDR3 loop: CASSEGSESETQYF. CDR3 nucleotide sequence: TGTGCCAGCAGTGAAGGGTCCGAGTCGGAGACCCAGTACTTC.

The chain recombines TRBV9 with TRBJ1-1; the D gene is possibly TRBD1 (5 bases). Per the germline V gene, CDR1 is SGDLS and CDR2 is YYNGEE. There are 14 residues in the CDR3. Trimming pared 0 bases from V and 3 bases from J, leaving 9 bases between. CDR3 sequence reads: CASSVVSGDTEAFF. The DNA of the CDR3 is TGTGCCAGCAGCGTAGTGTCGGGGGACACTGAAGCTTTCTTT.

The V call is TRBV5-1, the J call TRBJ2-2, with 8 bases aligning to TRBD1. CDR1 is SGHRS, CDR2 YFSETQ, per germline. The CDR3 extends over 16 amino acids. The junction had 3 bases not matched to a gene; V was cut back by 2 bases and J by 0 bases. The CDR3 spells CASSFLTGANTGELFF. Here the CDR3 DNA reads TGCGCCAGCAGCTTCTTGACAGGGGCGAACACCGGGGAGCTGTTTTTT.

The V and J genes are TRBV2 and TRBJ1-1; tentative D call: TRBD1 (5 bases). Germline values: CDR1 SNHLY, CDR2 FYNNEI. This CDR3 spans 16 amino acids. The V gene lost 4 bases and the J gene lost 3 bases, with 18 bases spanning the gap. The CDR3 DNA sequence: TGTGCCAGCAGTGGCTCGGGGGGGAGGGGCGACACTGAAGCTTTCTTT. This codes for CASSGSGGRGDTEAFF.